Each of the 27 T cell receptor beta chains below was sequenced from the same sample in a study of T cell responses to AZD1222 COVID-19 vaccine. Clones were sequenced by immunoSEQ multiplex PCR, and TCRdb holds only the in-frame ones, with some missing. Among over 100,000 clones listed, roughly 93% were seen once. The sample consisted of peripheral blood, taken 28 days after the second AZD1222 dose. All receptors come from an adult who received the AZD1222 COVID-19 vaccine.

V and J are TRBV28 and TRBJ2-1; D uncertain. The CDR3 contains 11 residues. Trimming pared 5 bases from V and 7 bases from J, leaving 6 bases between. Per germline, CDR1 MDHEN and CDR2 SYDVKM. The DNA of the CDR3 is TGTGCCAGCAGTCTACGGAATGAGCAGTTCTTC. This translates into CASSLRNEQFF. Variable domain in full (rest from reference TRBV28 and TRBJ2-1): DVKVTQSSRYLVKRTGEKVFLECVQDMDHENMFWYRQDPGLGLRLIYFSYDVKMKEKGDIPEGYSVSREKKERFSLILESASTNQTSMYLCASSLRNEQFFGPGTRLTVL.

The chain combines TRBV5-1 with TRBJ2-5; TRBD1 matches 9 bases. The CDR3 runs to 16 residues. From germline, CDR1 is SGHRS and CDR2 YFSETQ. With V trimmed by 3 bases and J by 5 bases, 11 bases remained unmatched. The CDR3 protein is CASSSVPGQGSETQYF. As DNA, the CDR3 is TGCGCCAGCAGCTCCGTCCCGGGACAGGGATCGGAGACCCAGTACTTC. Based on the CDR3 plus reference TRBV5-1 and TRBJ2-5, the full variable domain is KAGVTQTPRYLIKTRGQQVTLSCSPISGHRSVSWYQQTPGQGLQFLFEYFSETQRNKGNFPGRFSGRQFSNSRSEMNVSTLELGDSALYLCASSSVPGQGSETQYFGPGTRLLVL.

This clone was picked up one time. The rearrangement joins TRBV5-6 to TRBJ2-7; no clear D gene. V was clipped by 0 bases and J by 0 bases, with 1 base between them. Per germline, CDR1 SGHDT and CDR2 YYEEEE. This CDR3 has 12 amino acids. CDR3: CASSLASYEQYF. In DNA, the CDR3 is TGTGCCAGCAGCTTGGCCTCCTACGAGCAGTACTTC.

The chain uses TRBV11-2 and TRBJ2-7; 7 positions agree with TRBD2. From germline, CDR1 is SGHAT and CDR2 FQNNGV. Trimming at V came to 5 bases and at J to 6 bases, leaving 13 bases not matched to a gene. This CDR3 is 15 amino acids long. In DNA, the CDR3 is TGTGCCAGCAGCCGGGGGGTGGAGCGGTTCCGCGAGCAGTACTTC. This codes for CASSRGVERFREQYF.

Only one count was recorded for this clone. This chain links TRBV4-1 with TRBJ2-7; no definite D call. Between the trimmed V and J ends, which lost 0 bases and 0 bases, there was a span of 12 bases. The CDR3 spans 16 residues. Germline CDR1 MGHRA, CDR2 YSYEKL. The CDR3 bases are TGCGCCAGCAGCCAAGATGGGGTTCTCTCCTCCTACGAGCAGTACTTC. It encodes CASSQDGVLSSYEQYF.

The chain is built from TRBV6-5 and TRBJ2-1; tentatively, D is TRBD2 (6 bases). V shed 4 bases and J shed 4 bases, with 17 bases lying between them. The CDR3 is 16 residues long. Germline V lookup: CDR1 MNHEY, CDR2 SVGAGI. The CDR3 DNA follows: TGTGCCAGCAGTTTGCGACCTGGCGGGGATTACAATGAGCAGTTCTTC. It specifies CASSLRPGGDYNEQFF.

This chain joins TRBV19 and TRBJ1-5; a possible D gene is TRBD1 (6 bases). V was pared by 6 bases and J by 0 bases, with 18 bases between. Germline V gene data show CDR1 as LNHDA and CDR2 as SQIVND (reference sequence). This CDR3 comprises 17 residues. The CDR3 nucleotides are TGTGCCAGTAGGTCGCTAGACAGGTTCCATAGCAATCAGCCCCAGCATTTT. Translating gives CASRSLDRFHSNQPQHF.

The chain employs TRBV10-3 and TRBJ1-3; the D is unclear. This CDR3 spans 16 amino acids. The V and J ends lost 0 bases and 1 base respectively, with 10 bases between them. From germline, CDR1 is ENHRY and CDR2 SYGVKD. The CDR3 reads CAISESISASGNTIYF. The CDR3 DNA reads TGTGCCATCAGTGAGTCGATTTCCGCATCTGGAAACACCATATATTTT.

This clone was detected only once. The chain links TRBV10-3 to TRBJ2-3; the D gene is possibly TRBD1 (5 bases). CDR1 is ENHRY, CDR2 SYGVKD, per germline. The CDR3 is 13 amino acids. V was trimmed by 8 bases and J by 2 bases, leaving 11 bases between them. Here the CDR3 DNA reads TGTGCCATCCTGGGGCAGAACACAGATACGCAGTATTTT. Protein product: CAILGQNTDTQYF.

The CDR3 DNA follows: TGTGCCAGTACCGAAGGGGGGGATACGCAGTATTTT. Protein product: CASTEGGDTQYF. The chain is built from TRBV19 and TRBJ2-3; possibly TRBD1 or TRBD2 for D (6 bases each). CDR3 length equals 12 residues. With 7 bases removed from V and 6 bases from J, the gap between germline ends came to 11 bases. Germline assignment: CDR1 LNHDA and CDR2 SQIVND (reference sequence).

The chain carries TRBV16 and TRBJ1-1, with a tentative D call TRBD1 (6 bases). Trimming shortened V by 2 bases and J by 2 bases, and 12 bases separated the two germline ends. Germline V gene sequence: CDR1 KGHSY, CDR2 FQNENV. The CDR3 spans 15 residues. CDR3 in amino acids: CASSQEGGVNTEAFF. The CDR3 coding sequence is TGTGCCAGCAGCCAAGAAGGGGGTGTCAACACTGAAGCTTTCTTT.

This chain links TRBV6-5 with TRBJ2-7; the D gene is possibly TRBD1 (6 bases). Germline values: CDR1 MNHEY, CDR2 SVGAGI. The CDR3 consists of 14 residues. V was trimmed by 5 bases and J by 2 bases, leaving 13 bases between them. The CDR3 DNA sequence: TGTGCCAGCAGTAATTCACAGGGTGCCTACGAGCAGTACTTC. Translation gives CASSNSQGAYEQYF.

This chain's CDR3 is CASSPASSGNTIYF. In nucleotides, the CDR3 is TGTGCCAGCAGTCCGGCCTCATCGGGCAACACCATATATTTT. The rearrangement links TRBV6-5 to TRBJ1-3, with D unclear. Per the germline V gene, CDR1 is MNHEY and CDR2 is SVGAGI. The V end lost 5 bases, the J end lost 7 bases, and 15 bases lay between the germline ends. The CDR3 spans 14 residues.

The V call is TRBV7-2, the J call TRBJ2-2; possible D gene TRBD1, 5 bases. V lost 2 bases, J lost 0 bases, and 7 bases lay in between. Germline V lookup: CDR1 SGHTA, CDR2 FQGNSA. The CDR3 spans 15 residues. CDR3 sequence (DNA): TGTGCCAGCAGCTTACAGGGCCCGAACACCGGGGAGCTGTTTTTT. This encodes CASSLQGPNTGELFF.

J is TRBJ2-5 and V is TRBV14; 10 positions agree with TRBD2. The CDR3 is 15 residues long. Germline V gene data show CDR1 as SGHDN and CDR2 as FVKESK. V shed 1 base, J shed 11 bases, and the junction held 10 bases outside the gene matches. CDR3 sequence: CASSQVSLAGVPQYF. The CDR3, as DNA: TGTGCCAGCAGCCAAGTATCGCTAGCGGGAGTCCCACAGTACTTC.

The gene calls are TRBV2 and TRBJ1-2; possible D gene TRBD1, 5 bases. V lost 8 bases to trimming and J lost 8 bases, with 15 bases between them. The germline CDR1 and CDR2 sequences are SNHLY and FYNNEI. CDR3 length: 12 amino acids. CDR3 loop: CASHRGGGGYTF. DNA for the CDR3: TGTGCCAGCCACCGTGGGGGTGGAGGCTACACCTTC.

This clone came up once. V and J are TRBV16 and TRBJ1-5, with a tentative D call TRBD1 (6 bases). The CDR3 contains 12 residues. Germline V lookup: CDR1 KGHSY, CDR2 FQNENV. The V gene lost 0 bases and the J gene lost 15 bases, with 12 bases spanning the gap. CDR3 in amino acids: CASSQSPGHPHF. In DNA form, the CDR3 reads TGTGCCAGCAGCCAATCTCCGGGACACCCGCATTTT.

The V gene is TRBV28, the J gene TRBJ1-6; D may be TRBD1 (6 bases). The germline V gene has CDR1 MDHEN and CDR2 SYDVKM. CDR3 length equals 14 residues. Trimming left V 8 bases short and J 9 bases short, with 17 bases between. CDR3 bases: TGTGCCAGCCTGGGGGGACAACAATCTTCACCCCTCCACTTT. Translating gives CASLGGQQSSPLHF.

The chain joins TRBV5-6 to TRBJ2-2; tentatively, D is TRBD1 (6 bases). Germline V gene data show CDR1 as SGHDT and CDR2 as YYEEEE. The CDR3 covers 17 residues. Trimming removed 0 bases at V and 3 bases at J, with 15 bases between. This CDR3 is CASSLVYNRAYTGELFF. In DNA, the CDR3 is TGTGCCAGCAGCTTGGTGTATAACAGGGCGTACACCGGGGAGCTGTTTTTT.

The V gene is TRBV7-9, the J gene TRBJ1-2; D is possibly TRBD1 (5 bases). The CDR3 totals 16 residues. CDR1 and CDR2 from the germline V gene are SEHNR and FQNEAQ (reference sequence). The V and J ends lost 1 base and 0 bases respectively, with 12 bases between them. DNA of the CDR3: TGTGCCAGCAGCTTAGGAGGGGCGGGATCTAACTATGGCTACACCTTC. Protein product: CASSLGGAGSNYGYTF.

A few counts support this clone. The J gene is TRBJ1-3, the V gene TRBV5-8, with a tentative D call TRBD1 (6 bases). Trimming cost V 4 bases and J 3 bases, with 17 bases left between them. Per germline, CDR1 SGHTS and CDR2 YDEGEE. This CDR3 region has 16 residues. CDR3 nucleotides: TGTGCCAGCAGCATTGGGACAACAGGGATTGGAAACACCATATATTTT. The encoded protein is CASSIGTTGIGNTIYF.

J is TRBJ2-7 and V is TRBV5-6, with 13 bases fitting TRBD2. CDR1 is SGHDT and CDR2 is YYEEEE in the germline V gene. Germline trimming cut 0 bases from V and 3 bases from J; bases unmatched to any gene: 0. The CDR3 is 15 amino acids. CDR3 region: CASSLGLAGGYEQYF. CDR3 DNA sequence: TGTGCCAGCAGCTTGGGACTAGCGGGAGGCTACGAGCAGTACTTC.

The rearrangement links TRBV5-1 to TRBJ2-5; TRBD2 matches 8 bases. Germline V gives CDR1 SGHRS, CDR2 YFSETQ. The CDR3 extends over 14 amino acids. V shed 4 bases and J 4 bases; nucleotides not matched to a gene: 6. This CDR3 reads CASSPSLAGETQYF. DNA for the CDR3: TGCGCCAGCAGCCCGTCCCTAGCGGGAGAGACCCAGTACTTC.

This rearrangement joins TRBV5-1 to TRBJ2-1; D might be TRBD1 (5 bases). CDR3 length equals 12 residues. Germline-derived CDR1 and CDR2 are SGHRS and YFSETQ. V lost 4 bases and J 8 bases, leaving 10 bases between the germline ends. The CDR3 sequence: CASSPDMHEQFF. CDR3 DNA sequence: TGCGCCAGCAGCCCGGACATGCATGAGCAGTTCTTC.

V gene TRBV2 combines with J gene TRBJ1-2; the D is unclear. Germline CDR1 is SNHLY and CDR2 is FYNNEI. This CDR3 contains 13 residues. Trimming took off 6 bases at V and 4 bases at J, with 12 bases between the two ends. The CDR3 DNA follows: TGTGCCAGCAGGGCACGGAGCATCTATGGCTACACCTTC. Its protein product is CASRARSIYGYTF.

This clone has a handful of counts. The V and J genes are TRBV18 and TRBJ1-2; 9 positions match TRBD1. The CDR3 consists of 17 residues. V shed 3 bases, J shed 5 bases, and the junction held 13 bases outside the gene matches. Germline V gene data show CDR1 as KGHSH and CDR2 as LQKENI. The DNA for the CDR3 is TGTGCCAGCTCACCCAAGACAGGGGGTTTACGGAGATATGGCTACACCTTC. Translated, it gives CASSPKTGGLRRYGYTF.

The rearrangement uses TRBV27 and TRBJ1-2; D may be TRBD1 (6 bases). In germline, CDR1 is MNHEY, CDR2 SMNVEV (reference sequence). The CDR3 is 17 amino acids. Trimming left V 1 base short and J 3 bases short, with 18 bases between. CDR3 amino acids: CASSLYSIGTSHYGYTF. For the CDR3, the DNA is TGTGCCAGCAGTTTATACAGTATCGGGACATCCCACTATGGCTACACCTTC.